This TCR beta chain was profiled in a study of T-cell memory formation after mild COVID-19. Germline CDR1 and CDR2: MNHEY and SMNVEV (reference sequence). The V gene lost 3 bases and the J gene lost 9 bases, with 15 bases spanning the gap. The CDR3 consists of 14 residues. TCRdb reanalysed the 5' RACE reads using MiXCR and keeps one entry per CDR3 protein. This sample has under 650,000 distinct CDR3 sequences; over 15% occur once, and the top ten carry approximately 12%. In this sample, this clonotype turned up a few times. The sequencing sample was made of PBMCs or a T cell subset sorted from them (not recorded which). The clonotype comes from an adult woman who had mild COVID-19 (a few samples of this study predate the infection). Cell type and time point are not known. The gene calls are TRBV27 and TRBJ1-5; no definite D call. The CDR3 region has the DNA TGTGCCAGCAGTTTCGTAGGACCCAAAGGGCCCCAGCATTTT. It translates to CASSFVGPKGPQHF.